The next 10 T cell receptor beta chains were all read from a single sample in a study of blood T cell repertoires in COVID-19. TCRdb keeps only in-frame clones here, not all; method: immunoSEQ multiplex PCR. The sample holds fewer than 35,000 clones, about 91% seen once. Sequencing was done on a sample of peripheral blood. Source of these receptors: a human donor in a cohort sampled during active COVID-19.

The chain combines TRBV2 with TRBJ1-5; unclear D gene. The CDR3 is 15 residues long. Trimming took 0 bases from V and 2 from J, leaving 8 bases between them. Per germline, CDR1 SNHLY and CDR2 FYNNEI. DNA of the CDR3: TGTGCCAGCAGTGAAGCGCGGGTGGGCAATCAGCCCCAGCATTTT. Its translation is CASSEARVGNQPQHF.

This clone was seen a single time. The gene calls are TRBV14 and TRBJ2-5, with D possibly being TRBD2 (5 bases). Germline V CDR1 and CDR2: SGHDN, FVKESK. The CDR3 has 16 amino acids. Trimming removed 2 bases from V and 4 bases from J, with 17 bases in between. Here the CDR3 DNA reads TGTGCCAGCAGCCAAACACTACAAGGGAGACTAGAGACCCAGTACTTC. It translates to CASSQTLQGRLETQYF.

The table lists this clone with a few counts. The chain is built from TRBV5-5 and TRBJ1-5; D gene unclear. V was trimmed by 0 bases and J by 6 bases, leaving 4 bases between them. Germline CDR1 and CDR2: SGHKS and YYEKEE (reference sequence). This CDR3 spans 12 amino acids. Here the CDR3 reads CASSLGSQPQHF. The DNA of the CDR3 is TGTGCCAGCAGCTTGGGCAGTCAGCCCCAGCATTTT.

V gene TRBV12-3 or TRBV12-4 combines with J gene TRBJ2-7, with D tentatively TRBD2 (6 bases). The V and J ends lost 3 bases and 4 bases respectively, with 10 bases between them. The CDR3 runs to 13 residues. CDR3 bases: TGTGCCAGCAGTTTTGGACGGGAGTACGAGCAGTACTTC. Its protein is CASSFGREYEQYF.

The rearrangement uses TRBV27 and TRBJ2-7; TRBD2 matches 7 bases. The germline V gene encodes CDR1 MNHEY and CDR2 SMNVEV (reference sequence). There are 16 residues in the CDR3. V was clipped by 2 bases and J by 3 bases; unmatched bases: 10. CDR3 DNA: TGTGCCAGCAGTTTAACCCGACTAGCAGGTCACTACGAGCAGTACTTC. Its protein product is CASSLTRLAGHYEQYF.

The rearrangement uses TRBV2 and TRBJ2-2; D call uncertain. Germline CDR1 SNHLY, CDR2 FYNNEI. The CDR3 loop spans 15 amino acids. V lost 6 bases and J lost 5, with 16 bases in between. CDR3 loop: CASRLESTRTGELFF. Here the CDR3 DNA reads TGTGCCAGCAGGCTAGAATCGACCCGGACCGGGGAGCTGTTTTTT.

The chain combines TRBV11-2 with TRBJ2-7, with a weak D call TRBD2 (5 bases). Germline values: CDR1 SGHAT, CDR2 FQNNGV. The V gene lost 1 base and the J gene lost 4 bases, with 14 bases spanning the gap. The CDR3 spans 15 residues. CDR3 sequence (DNA): TGTGCCAGCAGCTTAGCGGACTCCTCCCTTTACGAGCAGTACTTC. It translates to CASSLADSSLYEQYF.

The rearrangement uses TRBV18 and TRBJ2-5; the D gene is possibly TRBD2 (5 bases). V shed 0 bases and J shed 4 bases, with 6 bases lying between them. Germline V gene sequence: CDR1 KGHSH, CDR2 LQKENI. The CDR3 has 13 residues. CDR3 loop: CASSPPSAETQYF. As DNA, the CDR3 is TGTGCCAGCTCACCACCTAGCGCAGAGACCCAGTACTTC.

The chain employs TRBV4-1 and TRBJ2-7; TRBD1 aligns across 7 bases. Germline V gives CDR1 MGHRA, CDR2 YSYEKL. CDR3 length equals 15 residues. Unmatched junction bases numbered 3, after V lost 0 bases and J lost 1 base. In DNA, the CDR3 is TGCGCCAGCAGCCAAGAGGACAGGAGTTCCTACGAGCAGTACTTC. This sequence encodes CASSQEDRSSYEQYF.

The CDR3, as DNA: TGTGCCAGCAGTTTATCACCACTAAGAGCAGATACGCAGTATTTT. It codes for CASSLSPLRADTQYF. V is TRBV28 and J is TRBJ2-3, with D unclear. Trimming took 1 base from V and 4 from J, leaving 12 bases between them. The germline CDR1 and CDR2 sequences are MDHEN and SYDVKM. The CDR3 has 15 amino acids. The full variable domain, its missing parts supplied by reference TRBV28 and TRBJ2-3, is DVKVTQSSRYLVKRTGEKVFLECVQDMDHENMFWYRQDPGLGLRLIYFSYDVKMKEKGDIPEGYSVSREKKERFSLILESASTNQTSMYLCASSLSPLRADTQYFGPGTRLTVL.